This TCR beta chain emerged from a study of Graves' ophthalmopathy and Graves' hyperthyroidism (dated by TCRdb to 2016 to 2019). Background on the whole study: Peripheral blood was collected before any treatment was given, at the time of initial diagnosis. In total, 120 to 150 blood samples were TCR-sequenced: approximately 40 ophthalmopathy, under 85 hyperthyroidism and about 17 hyperthyroidism-to-ophthalmopathy patients. The approximately 100 discovery patients were divided at random into training and test sets in a 7:3 ratio. Once sampling was done, hyperthyroidism patients were given methimazole at a starting dose of 30 mg daily, while ophthalmopathy patients were given high-dose intravenous methylprednisolone. The study used TCR beta repertoire signatures to distinguish Graves' ophthalmopathy from Graves' hyperthyroidism and to predict progression to ophthalmopathy. For independent validation, a separate cohort was made up of some 19 hyperthyroidism patients plus 17 patients who later progressed from hyperthyroidism to ophthalmopathy. In more than 5 hyperthyroidism patients, the T-cell repertoire of thyroid tissue was compared with the T-cell repertoire of blood. To explore V-J signatures that distinguish ophthalmopathy from hyperthyroidism, a discovery set of about a hundred patients was enrolled, made up of some 41 with ophthalmopathy and 55 to 65 with stable hyperthyroidism. Summary of the overall study and its limitations: No statistical method was used to predetermine the sample size, and group allocation was not hidden from the investigators. Most of the expanded thyroid clonotypes with a frequency above 0.001 were also detected in blood, and it was suggested that the thyroid immune response may be reflected by blood repertoires. Ophthalmopathy was separated from stable hyperthyroidism by the 13-signature model with roughly 88% sensitivity and approximately 84% specificity in cross-validation and with 80%/75% in the test set. In validation, the model predicted ophthalmopathy progression with less than 71% sensitivity and approximately 75% specificity; 12 predicted patients were CT-confirmed with GO in a median of 6.5 months.

In its sample, this clonotype was seen many times. Its antigen specificity is not known. No base-level quality is on record; no much larger clone is a single base apart. Patients with ophthalmopathy had moderately to severely active disease, with a Clinical Activity Score of 3 or more, a NOSPECS grade of 4 or more, and a disease duration of less than 3 months. Patients were excluded if they had other autoimmune diseases, uncontrolled infections, pregnancy or lactation. Clinical symptoms, serum thyroxine, TRAb, thyroid ultrasound and orbital computed tomography were used for diagnosis. Ficoll-Paque density gradient centrifugation was used to isolate PBMCs from around 10 ml of fresh peripheral blood. Total RNA was extracted with Trizol reagent and quality-checked on an Agilent 2100 Bioanalyzer. For repertoire sequencing, TCR beta CDR3 regions were amplified from RNA transcripts. The first round of RT-PCR was done with HTBI primers and the Qiagen OneStep RT-PCR kit, and was followed by a second round of multiplex PCR, then size selection and purification. Libraries were sequenced paired-end with 100 bp reads on an Illumina HiSeq2000. As for the original processing: SOAPnuke was used to process the reads, removing any read that contained adapters or uncalled bases, had a mean Phred below 15, or lacked an exact match to the constant primer or identifier. COPE v1.2.5 was used to merge high-quality paired reads. Each unique nucleotide sequence was treated as a clonotype, and MiTCR v1.1 was used to align the clonotypes to the IMGT TRB V, D and J references. Analysis was restricted to V-J combinations with a frequency above 0.0001, which covered 99% to 99.2% of repertoires. For each V-J combination, a TCR clonal expansion and chaos score was defined as the ratio of F50 clonal expansion to chaos observed in the TCRdist matrix. Welch's t-statistics and random forest were used to narrow the features down to 10 to 15 V-J combinations, which were then fed into a naive Bayes classifier. The Morisita-Horn index was used to measure how similar the thyroid and blood repertoires were. The raw public reads went through TCRdb reprocessing: fastp at Q25, MiXCR clone calling, in-frame beta chains kept. Rows merge per CDR3 protein into single entries with the most common DNA and genes. These V and J calls rely on TCRdb rather than the paper's analysis. Present in this sample are about 180,000 distinct CDR3 sequences, over 35% of which were seen just once. The ten largest clonotypes hold under 7% of the sample.

Specimen: peripheral blood. This clonotype was obtained from a middle-aged woman with Graves' ophthalmopathy. Donor details come from another sample of the same person, matched by shared clones.

The CDR3 region reads CASSIKVQGNSPLHF. Here is the DNA: TGTGCCAGTAGTATTAAGGTTCAAGGGAATTCACCCCTCCACTTT. This chain is built from TRBV19 and TRBJ1-6; there is no confident call for the D gene. V is clipped by 3 bases and J by 7 bases, and the sequence between their germline boundaries is 13 bases long. In the germline V gene (reference sequence), CDR1 corresponds to LNHDA and CDR2 to SQIVND. The CDR3 holds 15 amino acids from the cysteine to the phenylalanine. This entry keeps only the CDR3 DNA: 45 bases, framed from base 1. The CDR3, completed at both ends by the reference TRBV19 and TRBJ1-6 genes, gives the full variable domain DGGITQSPKYLFRKEGQNVTLSCEQNLNHDAMYWYRQDPGQGLRLIYYSQIVNDFQKGDIAEGYSVSREKKESFPLTVTSAQKNPTAFYLCASSIKVQGNSPLHFGNGTRLTVT.